Listed below are T cell receptor beta chains from one sample, sequenced in a study of blood T cell repertoires in COVID-19. Sequencing used immunoSEQ multiplex PCR; TCRdb keeps in-frame clones, though not all of them. The sample lists 250,000 to 300,000 clones, roughly 90% occurring once. Input material: peripheral blood. The source of these receptors is a woman aged 25 to 45 with COVID-19, enrolled during active disease. Each CDR3 is given without its conserved first and last residue. The D gene is left open where the match is weak.

V gene: TRBV6-5
CDR3 length: 12
D gene: TRBD1
J gene: TRBJ2-7
CDR3 protein: ASRRTGEAYEQY

V gene: TRBV12-5
CDR3 length: 12
D gene: TRBD1
J gene: TRBJ2-5
CDR3 protein: ASGSGQGRETQY

V gene: TRBV27
CDR3 length: 11
D gene: TRBD1
J gene: TRBJ2-7
CDR3 protein: ASRAAGGDEQY

V gene: TRBV3-1/TRBV3-2
CDR3 length: 14
D gene: TRBD2
J gene: TRBJ2-1
CDR3 protein: ASSPWTSGSFDEQF

V gene: TRBV7-2
CDR3 length: 13
D gene: NA
J gene: TRBJ2-1
CDR3 protein: ASSSRGLAANEQF

V gene: TRBV7-2
CDR3 length: 13
D gene: NA
J gene: TRBJ2-1
CDR3 protein: ASSTSTLGDNEQF

V gene: TRBV2
CDR3 length: 13
D gene: NA
J gene: TRBJ2-1
CDR3 protein: ASRTRDWYYNEQF

V gene: TRBV18
CDR3 length: 14
D gene: TRBD2
J gene: TRBJ2-3
CDR3 protein: ASSPRLAGDLDTQY

V gene: TRBV29-1
CDR3 length: 11
D gene: TRBD1
J gene: TRBJ1-4
CDR3 protein: SANRGSNEKLF

V gene: TRBV9
CDR3 length: 16
D gene: TRBD1
J gene: TRBJ1-1
CDR3 protein: ASSAGKDRGPMNTEAF

V gene: TRBV28
CDR3 length: 12
D gene: TRBD1
J gene: TRBJ2-3
CDR3 protein: ASGTGGKADTQY

V gene: TRBV4-3
CDR3 length: 13
D gene: NA
J gene: TRBJ1-5
CDR3 protein: ASSPEAFSNQPQH

V gene: TRBV30
CDR3 length: 12
D gene: NA
J gene: TRBJ1-2
CDR3 protein: AWNLRTANYGYT

V gene: TRBV27
CDR3 length: 15
D gene: NA
J gene: TRBJ2-7
CDR3 protein: ASSSVGLTHQFYEQY

V gene: TRBV7-6
CDR3 length: 13
D gene: NA
J gene: TRBJ2-4
CDR3 protein: ASSTGQGAKNIQY

V gene: TRBV11-2
CDR3 length: 11
D gene: TRBD1
J gene: TRBJ2-3
CDR3 protein: ASSPDRADTQY

V gene: TRBV3-1/TRBV3-2
CDR3 length: 14
D gene: NA
J gene: TRBJ2-1
CDR3 protein: ASSQDGHNSYNEQF